A selection of T cell receptor beta chains follows, all from one sample in a study of monozygotic twins with cystic fibrosis. The method was immunoSEQ multiplex PCR; TCRdb's version includes in-frame clones alone and lacks a portion of them. The repertoire holds about 19,000 clones, with 97% as singletons. Sequencing used blood. The receptors derive from a woman in her 30s with cystic fibrosis. Both conserved end residues are part of each CDR3. A D gene is named only where the DNA matches it firmly. The listing skips clone size in some rows; elsewhere it reads once, few, many or a size class.

>TRBV5-1|TRBD2|.|TRBJ2-3
CASSLGAGGITDTQYF
TGCGCCAGCAGCTTGGGTGCGGGGGGAATCACAGATACGCAGTATTTT
>TRBV5-4|TRBD2|.|TRBJ2-3
CASSLGLAGGTDTQYF
TGTGCCAGCAGCTTGGGACTAGCGGGGGGCACAGATACGCAGTATTTT
>TRBV29-1|.|.|TRBJ2-3
CSVGPPGDGTDTQYF
TGCAGCGTAGGTCCACCGGGGGATGGCACAGATACGCAGTATTTT
>TRBV7-2|.|.|TRBJ2-7
CASSARYEQYF
TGTGCCAGCAGCGCGAGATACGAGCAGTACTTC
>TRBV7-2|.|once|TRBJ2-2
CASSLLGANTGELFF
TGTGCCAGCAGCCTCCTGGGGGCGAACACCGGGGAGCTGTTTTTT
>TRBV6-5|.|.|TRBJ1-6
CASRDRSGSPLHF
TGTGCCAGCAGGGACCGCTCGGGGTCACCCCTCCACTTT
>TRBV2|.|.|TRBJ1-5
CASSFQDQPQHF
TGTGCCAGCAGTTTCCAAGATCAGCCCCAGCATTTT
>TRBV4-1|TRBD1|.|TRBJ1-5
CASSPTVLRGPQPQHF
TGCGCCAGCAGCCCTACGGTTCTCAGGGGGCCTCAGCCCCAGCATTTT
>TRBV5-1|.|.|TRBJ2-1
CASSLTLLRAEQFF
TGCGCCAGCAGCTTGACACTCCTCCGAGCTGAGCAGTTCTTC
>TRBV19|.|.|TRBJ2-1
CATQGRGYNEQFF
TGTGCCACCCAAGGGCGAGGGTACAATGAGCAGTTCTTC
>TRBV18|.|.|TRBJ2-5
CASFMTRTNAGQETQYF
TGTGCCAGCTTTATGACCCGGACAAATGCTGGTCAGGAGACCCAGTACTTC
>TRBV10-2|.|.|TRBJ2-3
CAIHPVGGGTDTQYF
TGCGCCATCCACCCCGTGGGCGGGGGCACAGATACGCAGTATTTT
>TRBV28|.|.|TRBJ1-5
CASSFIGIGSQPQHF
TGTGCCAGCAGTTTTATAGGGATAGGGAGTCAGCCCCAGCATTTT
>TRBV5-4|.|.|TRBJ1-2
CASSLDSPYGYTF
TGTGCCAGCAGCTTGGACAGCCCCTATGGCTACACCTTC
>TRBV5-8|.|.|TRBJ1-5
CASSLAGNSNQPQHF
TGTGCCAGCAGCTTAGCAGGTAATAGCAATCAGCCCCAGCATTTT
>TRBV7-8|TRBD2|.|TRBJ2-7
CASSSRIAGGVYEQYF
TGTGCCAGCAGCTCACGAATAGCGGGGGGAGTGTACGAGCAGTACTTC
>TRBV6-4|TRBD1|once|TRBJ1-2
CASSVDRGVGGYTF
TGTGCCAGCAGTGTGGACAGGGGAGTGGGTGGCTACACCTTC
>TRBV2|.|.|TRBJ2-7
CASSGDLTYEQYF
TGTGCCAGCAGTGGGGACCTGACCTACGAGCAGTACTTC
>TRBV5-6|TRBD1|.|TRBJ1-5
CASSHGTGFQPQHF
TGTGCCAGCAGCCACGGGACAGGGTTTCAGCCCCAGCATTTT
>TRBV5-4|TRBD2|.|TRBJ2-5
CASSLAGRWGTQYF
TGTGCCAGCAGCTTAGCGGGACGATGGGGGACCCAGTACTTC
>TRBV27|.|.|TRBJ1-2
CASSLSSGANYGYTF
TGTGCCAGCAGTTTATCTTCAGGGGCTAACTATGGCTACACCTTC
>TRBV9|TRBD1|.|TRBJ1-2
CASSVPGQGAPWGYTF
TGTGCCAGCAGCGTCCCGGGACAGGGGGCGCCCTGGGGCTACACCTTC
>TRBV27|.|.|TRBJ1-5
CASSLIGRNQPQHF
TGTGCCAGCAGTTTAATAGGACGGAATCAGCCCCAGCATTTT
>TRBV4-1|.|once|TRBJ1-1
CASSQEGARNTEAFF
TGCGCCAGCAGCCAAGAGGGGGCTAGGAACACTGAAGCTTTCTTT
>TRBV4-1|.|.|TRBJ1-5
CASSPTSTRGSGPQHF
TGCGCCAGCAGCCCCACCTCGACAAGAGGGTCGGGGCCCCAGCATTTT
>TRBV2|TRBD2|.|TRBJ2-5
CASSGGLAAQETQYF
TGTGCCAGCAGTGGAGGACTAGCGGCTCAAGAGACCCAGTACTTC
>TRBV7-6|.|.|TRBJ1-1
CASSLAGAMNTEAFF
TGTGCCAGCAGCTTAGCCGGGGCTATGAACACTGAAGCTTTCTTT
>TRBV5-1|TRBD1|.|TRBJ1-1
CASSLEGANTEAFF
TGCGCCAGCAGCCTGGAGGGGGCGAACACTGAAGCTTTCTTT
>TRBV11-2|.|.|TRBJ2-7
CASSPGVGQYF
TGTGCCAGCAGCCCAGGGGTCGGTCAGTACTTC
>TRBV5-1|TRBD1|.|TRBJ1-1
CASSHSSGQGDTSGDTEAFF
TGCGCCAGCAGCCACTCCTCAGGACAGGGGGACACCTCGGGCGACACTGAAGCTTTCTTT
>TRBV5-1|.|.|TRBJ2-3
CASSFASNTDTQYF
TGCGCCAGCAGCTTCGCGTCCAACACAGATACGCAGTATTTT
>TRBV5-1|TRBD2|.|TRBJ2-1
CASSFSGTRPTEQFF
TGCGCCAGCAGCTTTTCCGGGACTAGACCTACAGAGCAGTTCTTC
>TRBV7-8|.|.|TRBJ2-2
CASSLVTGYPNTGELFF
TGTGCCAGCAGCTTAGTGACGGGGTATCCGAACACCGGGGAGCTGTTTTTT
>TRBV6-5|TRBD1|once|TRBJ1-2
CASSYGQGLYGYTF
TGTGCCAGCAGTTACGGACAGGGCCTATATGGCTACACCTTC
>TRBV5-1|TRBD1|.|TRBJ1-1
CASSLERQGGSTEAFF
TGCGCCAGCAGCTTGGAGCGACAGGGGGGATCCACTGAAGCTTTCTTT
>TRBV14|.|once|TRBJ2-1
CASSLGGGEQFF
TGTGCCAGCAGCCTCGGGGGTGGGGAGCAGTTCTTC
>TRBV4-3|.|.|TRBJ2-3
CASSQDGADTQYF
TGCGCCAGCAGCCAAGATGGGGCAGATACGCAGTATTTT
>TRBV14|.|.|TRBJ1-5
CASSQDCKLINQPQHF
TGTGCCAGCAGCCAAGATTGTAAGCTAATAAATCAGCCCCAGCATTTT
>TRBV9|.|.|TRBJ2-7
CASSVLPGYYEQYF
TGTGCCAGCAGCGTACTTCCAGGTTATTACGAGCAGTACTTC
>TRBV20-1|TRBD2|.|TRBJ2-3
CSAGGTDTQYF
TGCAGCGCGGGGGGGACAGATACGCAGTATTTT
>TRBV27|TRBD1|.|TRBJ1-2
CASSSGTGGFGYTF
TGTGCCAGCAGTTCTGGGACAGGGGGCTTCGGCTACACCTTC